These T cell receptor beta chains were read from a single sample in a study of human thymus T cells. Data came from immunoSEQ multiplex PCR; TCRdb stores just in-frame clones and leaves some out. Of about 130,000 clones in the sample, more than 90% were seen once. Sequences were obtained from thymus tissue. The receptors stem from a boy younger than two with a congenital heart defect but otherwise immunologically healthy. CDR3s include the opening cysteine and the closing phenylalanine or tryptophan. Fields, in order: J gene, D gene, V gene, clone size, CDR3 DNA, CDR3 protein. D genes are given only for firm matches. Expanded clones are given a class, and other clones once, few, many or no size at all.

j_gene: TRBJ1-4
d_gene: TRBD1
v_gene: TRBV2
abundance: -
CDR3nt: TGTGCCAGCCTCAGCTCCCCCGGGACAGGGGTTGCAACTAATGAAAAACTGTTTTTT
CDR3aa: CASLSSPGTGVATNEKLFF

j_gene: TRBJ1-2
d_gene: TRBD1
v_gene: TRBV5-1
abundance: -
CDR3nt: TGCGCCAGCAGCTTGGGTACAGGGGGCACCTATGGCTACACCTTC
CDR3aa: CASSLGTGGTYGYTF

j_gene: TRBJ1-1
d_gene: TRBD1
v_gene: TRBV27
abundance: -
CDR3nt: TGTGCCAGCAGCCGACAGGGGGTCTACCGGGGTACTGAAGCTTTCTTT
CDR3aa: CASSRQGVYRGTEAFF

j_gene: TRBJ1-5
d_gene: -
v_gene: TRBV28
abundance: -
CDR3nt: TGTGCCAGCAGTTTAGGGGCGGAGGGTCAGCCCCAGCATTTT
CDR3aa: CASSLGAEGQPQHF

j_gene: TRBJ2-7
d_gene: TRBD2
v_gene: TRBV14
abundance: -
CDR3nt: TGTGCCAGCAGCCAAGGGTCTAGCGGATACGAGCAGTACTTC
CDR3aa: CASSQGSSGYEQYF

j_gene: TRBJ2-2
d_gene: TRBD2
v_gene: TRBV27
abundance: -
CDR3nt: TGTGCCAGCAGTTTAAGGGGACTACACACCGGGGAGCTGTTTTTT
CDR3aa: CASSLRGLHTGELFF

j_gene: TRBJ1-1
d_gene: TRBD1
v_gene: TRBV19
abundance: -
CDR3nt: TGTGCCAGTAGCAGAGACAGGGGGGCTGAAGCTTTCTTT
CDR3aa: CASSRDRGAEAFF

j_gene: TRBJ1-1
d_gene: -
v_gene: TRBV10-1
abundance: -
CDR3nt: TGCGCCAGCAGTGAGTCAGGTGGGTGGGAGACTGAAGCTTTCTTT
CDR3aa: CASSESGGWETEAFF

j_gene: TRBJ2-3
d_gene: -
v_gene: TRBV7-3
abundance: -
CDR3nt: TGTGCCAGCAGCTTAAGAATAGGAGGGTTCCCCTTTTTT
CDR3aa: CASSLRIGGFPFF

j_gene: TRBJ1-3
d_gene: TRBD1
v_gene: TRBV16
abundance: -
CDR3nt: TGTGCCAGCAGCCAATCGGTCGCAGGGGGCTACGGAAACACCATATATTTT
CDR3aa: CASSQSVAGGYGNTIYF

j_gene: TRBJ2-1
d_gene: -
v_gene: TRBV19
abundance: -
CDR3nt: TGTGCCAGTAGTATTTCCTTACAGCAACGGAATGAGCAGTTCTTC
CDR3aa: CASSISLQQRNEQFF

j_gene: TRBJ2-5
d_gene: TRBD1
v_gene: TRBV7-2
abundance: once
CDR3nt: TGTGCCAGCAGCTTACTTAGGGCGAGGGGGCGAGGAAGGCAAGAGACCCAGTACTTC
CDR3aa: CASSLLRARGRGRQETQYF

j_gene: TRBJ2-1
d_gene: TRBD2
v_gene: TRBV7-2
abundance: -
CDR3nt: TGTGCCAGCAGCGGATCGGGACTAGCGGGGTCCTACAATGAGCAGTTCTTC
CDR3aa: CASSGSGLAGSYNEQFF

j_gene: TRBJ1-5
d_gene: TRBD1
v_gene: TRBV6-1
abundance: -
CDR3nt: TGTGCCAGCAGTGACCGACTCCGGGACAGTCAGCCCCAGCATTTT
CDR3aa: CASSDRLRDSQPQHF

j_gene: TRBJ1-4
d_gene: -
v_gene: TRBV4-3
abundance: -
CDR3nt: TGCGCCAGCAGCCAAGATAAGGAGGGGACGGAAAAACTGTTTTTT
CDR3aa: CASSQDKEGTEKLFF

j_gene: TRBJ2-5
d_gene: -
v_gene: TRBV7-2
abundance: -
CDR3nt: TGTGCCAGCAGCCGAACCTCAGGGGGCGGGGGAGAGACCCAGTACTTC
CDR3aa: CASSRTSGGGGETQYF

j_gene: TRBJ1-1
d_gene: -
v_gene: TRBV19
abundance: -
CDR3nt: TGTGCCAGTAGTAGGGGGCAGGATATTGAAGCTTTCTTT
CDR3aa: CASSRGQDIEAFF

j_gene: TRBJ1-2
d_gene: -
v_gene: TRBV6-5
abundance: -
CDR3nt: TGTGCCAGCAGTTACTCGACCAGTTCTGGCTACACCTTC
CDR3aa: CASSYSTSSGYTF

j_gene: TRBJ1-2
d_gene: TRBD1
v_gene: TRBV29-1
abundance: -
CDR3nt: TGCAGCGTTGAAAGGCTGGGACAGATAAACTATGGCTACACCTTC
CDR3aa: CSVERLGQINYGYTF

j_gene: TRBJ2-1
d_gene: TRBD2
v_gene: TRBV7-2
abundance: -
CDR3nt: TGTGCCAGCAGCTTAGCTAGCGGGGGGCCCTACAATGAGCAGTTCTTC
CDR3aa: CASSLASGGPYNEQFF

j_gene: TRBJ2-5
d_gene: -
v_gene: TRBV7-9
abundance: -
CDR3nt: TGTGCCAGCAGCTTGCACCCCGAGGGGCAGGTCGAAGAGACCCAGTACTTC
CDR3aa: CASSLHPEGQVEETQYF

j_gene: TRBJ2-6
d_gene: TRBD2
v_gene: TRBV7-3
abundance: -
CDR3nt: TGTGCCAGCAGCCGACGCCTCCTAGCGGGGGACTCTGGGGCCAACGTCCTGACTTTC
CDR3aa: CASSRRLLAGDSGANVLTF

j_gene: TRBJ2-3
d_gene: -
v_gene: TRBV19
abundance: -
CDR3nt: TGTGCCAGTAGTATTCCCGGGTCTCAGGGAGCGGATACGCAGTATTTT
CDR3aa: CASSIPGSQGADTQYF

j_gene: TRBJ2-7
d_gene: TRBD2
v_gene: TRBV2
abundance: -
CDR3nt: TGTGCCAGCAGTTCGACTAGCGGTCCCTCCTACGAGCAGTACTTC
CDR3aa: CASSSTSGPSYEQYF

j_gene: TRBJ2-5
d_gene: -
v_gene: TRBV4-2
abundance: -
CDR3nt: TGTGCCAGCAGCCACGATAAATGGCTGGGCCAAGAGACCCAGTACTTC
CDR3aa: CASSHDKWLGQETQYF

j_gene: TRBJ1-6
d_gene: TRBD1
v_gene: TRBV2
abundance: few
CDR3nt: TGTGCCAGCAGTACGAAGGGGGCGAAAGGTTCACCCCTCCACTTT
CDR3aa: CASSTKGAKGSPLHF

j_gene: TRBJ2-2
d_gene: -
v_gene: TRBV30
abundance: -
CDR3nt: TGTGCCTGGAGTGTACGGAGCGGCAGCGACACCGGGGAGCTGTTTTTT
CDR3aa: CAWSVRSGSDTGELFF

j_gene: TRBJ2-6
d_gene: -
v_gene: TRBV7-6
abundance: -
CDR3nt: TGTGCCAGCAGCTTAGGCGGTGCTAGCGCGGCCTCTGGGGCCAACGTCCTGACTTTC
CDR3aa: CASSLGGASAASGANVLTF

j_gene: TRBJ2-6
d_gene: TRBD1
v_gene: TRBV7-2
abundance: -
CDR3nt: TGTGCCAGCAGCTTAGGACGCAGGGGGTCTGGGGCCAACGTCCTGACTTTC
CDR3aa: CASSLGRRGSGANVLTF

j_gene: TRBJ1-6
d_gene: TRBD1
v_gene: TRBV15
abundance: -
CDR3nt: TGTGCCACCAGCAGAGAGAAAGGGACAGGTACAACGGGCTCCTATAATTCACCCCTCCACTTT
CDR3aa: CATSREKGTGTTGSYNSPLHF

j_gene: TRBJ1-5
d_gene: -
v_gene: TRBV6-1
abundance: -
CDR3nt: TGTGCCAGCAGTGAATTGAATCAGGGCAATCAGCCCCAGCATTTT
CDR3aa: CASSELNQGNQPQHF

j_gene: TRBJ1-1
d_gene: -
v_gene: TRBV5-6
abundance: -
CDR3nt: TGTGCCAGCAGCTGGGGACATTCGAACACTGAAGCTTTCTTT
CDR3aa: CASSWGHSNTEAFF

j_gene: TRBJ2-1
d_gene: TRBD1
v_gene: TRBV7-2
abundance: -
CDR3nt: TGTGCCAGCAGCTTAACCGGGACAGCGTACAATGAGCAGTTCTTC
CDR3aa: CASSLTGTAYNEQFF

j_gene: TRBJ2-7
d_gene: -
v_gene: TRBV5-5
abundance: -
CDR3nt: TGTGCCAGCAGCTCCCACCAACGAGGAGGCGGCTACGAGCAGTACTTC
CDR3aa: CASSSHQRGGGYEQYF

j_gene: TRBJ2-3
d_gene: TRBD2
v_gene: TRBV5-6
abundance: -
CDR3nt: TGTGCCAGCAGCTTGGCGCCCCGGGAGGACACGCAGTATTTT
CDR3aa: CASSLAPREDTQYF

j_gene: TRBJ2-3
d_gene: -
v_gene: TRBV19
abundance: -
CDR3nt: TGTGCCAGTAGTATAGCAACGGGAGATACGCAGTATTTT
CDR3aa: CASSIATGDTQYF

j_gene: TRBJ2-1
d_gene: -
v_gene: TRBV19
abundance: few
CDR3nt: TGTGCCAGTAGATTCCGGGACCGGTACAATGAGCAGTTCTTC
CDR3aa: CASRFRDRYNEQFF

j_gene: TRBJ1-2
d_gene: -
v_gene: TRBV6-6
abundance: -
CDR3nt: TGTGCCAGCAGTCAGGGACCTCTGGAAACCTTC
CDR3aa: CASSQGPLETF

j_gene: TRBJ1-4
d_gene: -
v_gene: TRBV23-1
abundance: -
CDR3nt: TGCGCCAGCAGTCAATCGGGAGGGGTTGGTGAAAAACTGTTTTTT
CDR3aa: CASSQSGGVGEKLFF

j_gene: TRBJ2-1
d_gene: -
v_gene: TRBV4-1
abundance: few
CDR3nt: TGCGCCAGCAGCCAAGTGGGCGGGGTGACCAATGAGCAGTTCTTC
CDR3aa: CASSQVGGVTNEQFF

j_gene: TRBJ1-3
d_gene: -
v_gene: TRBV4-1
abundance: -
CDR3nt: TGCGCCAGCAGCCAAGCCCGAGTCGGACGTGGAAACACCATATATTTT
CDR3aa: CASSQARVGRGNTIYF

j_gene: TRBJ1-2
d_gene: -
v_gene: TRBV29-1
abundance: once
CDR3nt: TGCAGCGTTGGGGGTCGAGGCGTTATAGGGGGCTACACCTTC
CDR3aa: CSVGGRGVIGGYTF

j_gene: TRBJ2-1
d_gene: -
v_gene: TRBV7-9
abundance: -
CDR3nt: TGTGCCAGCAGCTTAGTCGGCCTCGAGAACAATGAGCAGTTCTTC
CDR3aa: CASSLVGLENNEQFF

j_gene: TRBJ2-1
d_gene: TRBD2
v_gene: TRBV4-3
abundance: -
CDR3nt: TGCGCCAGCAGCCAAGATCCCGGGACTAGCGACAGCTCCTACAATGAGCAGTTCTTC
CDR3aa: CASSQDPGTSDSSYNEQFF

j_gene: TRBJ2-7
d_gene: -
v_gene: TRBV19
abundance: -
CDR3nt: TGTGCCAGTAGTAGCGGCCCCCACCCCTTGGACGAGCAGTACTTC
CDR3aa: CASSSGPHPLDEQYF

j_gene: TRBJ2-7
d_gene: -
v_gene: TRBV11-2
abundance: -
CDR3nt: TGTGCCAGCAGCTACGCGGGGGGGACAGGTTGCTACGAGCAGTACTTC
CDR3aa: CASSYAGGTGCYEQYF

j_gene: TRBJ2-1
d_gene: -
v_gene: TRBV7-2
abundance: -
CDR3nt: TGTGCCAGCAGCTGCCGTGCGCACAATGAGCAGTTCTTC
CDR3aa: CASSCRAHNEQFF

j_gene: TRBJ2-7
d_gene: -
v_gene: TRBV4-1
abundance: -
CDR3nt: TGCGCCAGCAGCCAAGAATCCATGGGCTACGAGCAGTACTTC
CDR3aa: CASSQESMGYEQYF

j_gene: TRBJ2-3
d_gene: -
v_gene: TRBV27
abundance: once
CDR3nt: TGTGCCAGCAGGTCTGGGCAAACGGCAGATACGCAGTATTTT
CDR3aa: CASRSGQTADTQYF

j_gene: TRBJ1-1
d_gene: -
v_gene: TRBV6-4
abundance: -
CDR3nt: TGTGCCAGCAGTCCGGGACCGAACACTGAAGCTTTCTTT
CDR3aa: CASSPGPNTEAFF

j_gene: TRBJ1-2
d_gene: -
v_gene: TRBV6-5
abundance: -
CDR3nt: TGTGCCACGACGGGACGTAGCTATGGCTACACCTTC
CDR3aa: CATTGRSYGYTF

j_gene: TRBJ2-1
d_gene: TRBD2
v_gene: TRBV27
abundance: -
CDR3nt: TGTGCCAGCAGTCCCCTAGCGGAGAGCTCCTACAATGAGCAGTTCTTC
CDR3aa: CASSPLAESSYNEQFF

j_gene: TRBJ1-5
d_gene: -
v_gene: TRBV28
abundance: -
CDR3nt: TGTGCCAGCAGTTTAAGGGGGCCCCAGCATTTT
CDR3aa: CASSLRGPQHF

j_gene: TRBJ1-1
d_gene: -
v_gene: TRBV2
abundance: once
CDR3nt: TGTGCCAGCAGTGAAGAGAAAACGGAGAACACTGAAGCTTTCTTT
CDR3aa: CASSEEKTENTEAFF

j_gene: TRBJ2-7
d_gene: -
v_gene: TRBV28
abundance: -
CDR3nt: TGTGCCAGCCATTCCAGGAGCTCCTACGAGCAGTACTTC
CDR3aa: CASHSRSSYEQYF